Below are 31 T cell receptor beta chains sequenced from a single sample in a study of human T cells and chemical hapten exposure. TCRdb processed the RACE reads anew with MiXCR; each CDR3 protein has one entry. The sample includes around 70,000 distinct CDR3 sequences, approximately 10% seen only once; the top ten take approximately 1.5%. The time point denotes: patch test 3, about 24 weeks after DPC sensitization. Treatment denoted: therapeutic diphenylcyclopropenone sensitization with weekly scalp DPC. The sample in question was whole blood, obtained in connection with sensitization to the hapten diphenylcyclopropenone (DPC). The receptors stem from a woman aged 45-65 years with alopecia areata. Some clones in this sample may be carry-over from other donors' samples.

This clonotype has a handful of counts. The V call is TRBV29-1, the J call TRBJ1-2, with D possibly TRBD1 on 6 matching bases. Germline CDR1 reads SQVTM; CDR2 reads ANQGSEA. V lost 7 bases, J lost 7 bases, and 16 bases lay in between. The CDR3 spans 12 residues. This CDR3 reads CSAPSRGSGYTF. The CDR3 DNA sequence: TGCAGCGCCCCTTCCAGGGGAAGTGGCTACACCTTC. Full variable domain (rest looked up from reference TRBV29-1 and TRBJ1-2): SAVISQKPSRDICQRGTSLTIQCQVDSQVTMMFWYRQQPGQSLTLIATANQGSEATYESGFVIDKFPISRPNLTFSTLTVSNMSPEDSSIYLCSAPSRGSGYTFGSGTRLTVV.

This clonotype was seen a few times. CDR3 amino acids: CASSAGRTGNPTDTQYF. Written as DNA, the CDR3 is TGTGCCAGCAGCGCGGGGAGGACAGGTAACCCCACAGATACGCAGTATTTT. This chain joins TRBV7-9 and TRBJ2-3; possibly TRBD1 for D (7 bases). The CDR3 is made up of 17 amino acids. Germline values: CDR1 SEHNR, CDR2 FQNEAQ (reference sequence). With 5 bases removed from V and 2 bases from J, the gap between germline ends came to 20 bases.

The sample holds many counts of this clonotype. V is TRBV5-1 and J is TRBJ2-1; 7 nucleotides match TRBD2. The V gene end was trimmed by 4 bases and the J gene end by 8 bases; junction bases not matched to a gene: 3. Looked up from germline, CDR1 is SGHRS and CDR2 is YFSETQ. The CDR3 length is 12 residues. The CDR3 DNA sequence: TGCGCCAGCAGCGGACTAGTAGATGAGCAGTTCTTC. Translation gives CASSGLVDEQFF.

This clonotype was observed many times. The chain links TRBV28 to TRBJ1-1; perhaps TRBD1 as D (6 bases). Trimming stripped 5 bases from V and 1 base from J, with 17 bases between. CDR1 is MDHEN and CDR2 is SYDVKM in the germline V gene. The length of the CDR3 is 16 residues. For the CDR3, the DNA is TGTGCCAGCAGTCAGATTGGGGGGCTTGGGAACACTGAAGCTTTCTTT. Protein product: CASSQIGGLGNTEAFF.

The sample holds a few counts of this clonotype. The chain uses TRBV4-3 and TRBJ1-1; D possibly corresponds to TRBD1 (5 bases). Trimming took 0 bases from V and 8 from J, leaving 16 bases between them. The CDR3 runs 15 residues. The germline V gene has CDR1 LGHNA and CDR2 YSLEER. The CDR3 bases are TGCGCCAGCAGCCAAGAGTCGGGCCAAGGGGCAGAAGCTTTCTTT. Amino acid sequence: CASSQESGQGAEAFF.

This chain uses TRBV29-1 with TRBJ2-3; D is unresolved. This CDR3 comprises 13 residues. The germline CDR1 and CDR2 sequences are SQVTM and ANQGSEA. Between the trimmed V and J ends, which lost 4 bases and 2 bases, there was a span of 10 bases. CDR3 sequence: CSVVGGATDTQYF. The CDR3, as DNA: TGCAGCGTTGTAGGCGGAGCCACAGATACGCAGTATTTT.

This clonotype was counted between two and nine times. The chain carries TRBV18 and TRBJ2-7; 7 nucleotides align to TRBD1. Germline V gives CDR1 KGHSH, CDR2 LQKENI. V dropped 3 bases and J dropped 1; count of bases not matched to a gene: 6. This CDR3 is built from 15 residues. CDR3 nucleotides: TGTGCCAGCTCACCTGACAGGGTAAAGTCCTACGAGCAGTACTTC. Amino acids: CASSPDRVKSYEQYF. The entire variable domain, with the rest obtained from reference TRBV18 and TRBJ2-7, is as follows: NAGVMQNPRHLVRRRGQEARLRCSPMKGHSHVYWYRQLPEEGLKFMVYLQKENIIDESGMPKERFSAEFPKEGPSILRIQQVVRGDSAAYFCASSPDRVKSYEQYFGPGTRLTVT.

This chain links TRBV29-1 with TRBJ2-5, with 10 bases fitting TRBD1. J lost 5 bases, V lost 6 bases, and 9 bases had no gene match. The CDR3 covers 14 residues. The germline gives CDR1 SQVTM, CDR2 ANQGSEA. CDR3 residues: CSVTQRTGGETQYF. The CDR3 nucleotides read TGCAGCGTCACACAACGGACAGGGGGTGAGACCCAGTACTTC.

This clonotype has a handful of counts. The chain joins TRBV29-1 to TRBJ1-1, with D perhaps TRBD1 (5 bases). Germline CDR1 and CDR2: SQVTM and ANQGSEA. This CDR3 has 14 amino acids. V was trimmed by 4 bases and J by 0 bases, leaving 12 bases between them. The CDR3 coding sequence is TGCAGCGTTGGGACGACAGTCTTGAACACTGAAGCTTTCTTT. This gives the protein CSVGTTVLNTEAFF.

V gene TRBV5-6 combines with J gene TRBJ2-2; perhaps TRBD2 as D (5 bases). CDR3 length: 13 amino acids. CDR1 is SGHDT and CDR2 is YYEEEE in the germline V gene. V was trimmed by 5 bases and J by 10 bases, leaving 15 bases between them. The CDR3 region is CASSFADGEELFF. DNA of the CDR3: TGTGCCAGCAGTTTTGCGGACGGGGAGGAGCTGTTTTTT.

This clonotype was counted at least ten times. The rearrangement uses TRBV28 and TRBJ2-7; 9 nucleotides agree with TRBD1. J gave up 4 bases and V 1 base, and 8 bases lay outside the gene matches. CDR1 and CDR2 (germline): MDHEN, SYDVKM. This CDR3 is built from 16 residues. As DNA, the CDR3 is TGTGCCAGCAGTTTATCTGGGACAGGGAGAAGGTACGAGCAGTACTTC. Its translation: CASSLSGTGRRYEQYF.

The CDR3 spells CATSSWKRGTEAFF. Here the CDR3 DNA reads TGTGCCACCAGCAGTTGGAAACGGGGGACTGAAGCTTTCTTT. The rearrangement uses TRBV15 and TRBJ1-1, with a possible D match to TRBD1 (5 bases). V lost 3 bases, J lost 5 bases, and 13 bases lay in between. The CDR3 has 14 residues. Per germline, CDR1 LNHNV and CDR2 YYDKDF (reference sequence). The full variable domain, completed using reference TRBV15 and TRBJ1-1, is DAMVIQNPRYQVTQFGKPVTLSCSQTLNHNVMYWYQQKSSQAPKLLFHYYDKDFNNEADTPDNFQSRRPNTSFCFLDIRSPGLGDTAMYLCATSSWKRGTEAFFGQGTRLTVV.

This clonotype was observed many times. The J gene is TRBJ2-7, the V gene TRBV29-1; D is perhaps TRBD2 (6 bases). This CDR3 region has 11 residues. Trimming removed 5 bases from V and 3 bases from J, with 8 bases in between. Germline-derived CDR1 and CDR2 are SQVTM and ANQGSEA. The CDR3: CSVSGVYEQYF. The CDR3 nucleotides read TGCAGCGTTTCGGGAGTCTACGAGCAGTACTTC.

This clonotype occurred many times. This chain connects TRBV7-2 to TRBJ2-7; D is possibly TRBD2 (6 bases). Trimming removed 6 bases at V and 3 bases at J, with 12 bases between. The CDR3 length is 13 residues. In germline, CDR1 is SGHTA, CDR2 FQGNSA. The CDR3 protein is CASRPPGGYEQYF. As DNA, the CDR3 is TGTGCCAGCAGGCCCCCCGGGGGCTACGAGCAGTACTTC.

This clonotype was recorded many times. J is TRBJ1-2 and V is TRBV12-3 or TRBV12-4; D might be TRBD1 (5 bases). Trimming cost V 5 bases and J 4 bases, with 14 bases left between them. This CDR3 region has 14 residues. The CDR3 reads CASSNTGTGYGYTF. CDR3 DNA sequence: TGTGCCAGCAGTAATACCGGGACGGGCTATGGCTACACCTTC.

The chain combines TRBV7-6 with TRBJ2-7, with TRBD1 matching over 7 bases. Germline-derived CDR1 and CDR2 are SGHVS and FNYEAQ. The CDR3 is made up of 14 amino acids. V lost 4 bases and J lost 7; bases outside the gene matches: 10. CDR3 DNA sequence: TGTGCCAGCAGCTCACAGGGGCTTTCGGGGGAGCAGTACTTC. Its translation: CASSSQGLSGEQYF.

This chain links TRBV18 with TRBJ2-7, with TRBD2 matching over 7 bases. The CDR3 sequence is 14 residues long. Unmatched junction bases numbered 12, after V lost 6 bases and J lost 7 bases. Germline loops: CDR1 KGHSH, CDR2 LQKENI. CDR3: CASSPLRGSEEQYF. CDR3 sequence (DNA): TGTGCCAGCTCTCCGTTGCGGGGGTCTGAGGAGCAGTACTTC.

This clonotype came up many times. V gene TRBV12-3 or TRBV12-4 combines with J gene TRBJ2-2; 8 bases line up with TRBD1. The CDR3 covers 14 residues. J gave up 3 bases and V 7 bases, and 4 bases lay outside the gene matches. CDR3 amino acids: CASIGQGHTGELFF. CDR3 coding DNA: TGTGCCAGCATCGGACAGGGACACACCGGGGAGCTGTTTTTT.

This clonotype was detected only a few times. The V gene is TRBV29-1, the J gene TRBJ1-6; D gene ambiguous. V shed 5 bases and J shed 0 bases, with 8 bases lying between them. CDR3 size: 14 residues. Germline lookup yields CDR1 SQVTM and CDR2 ANQGSEA. DNA for the CDR3: TGCAGCGTTACAGAAAGCTCCTATAATTCACCCCTCCACTTT. Translated: CSVTESSYNSPLHF.

This clonotype was counted only a few times. This chain connects TRBV20-1 to TRBJ1-2, with D perhaps TRBD1 (5 bases). Trimming left V 0 bases short and J 4 bases short, with 18 bases between. This CDR3 spans 16 amino acids. Germline CDR1 reads DFQATT; CDR2 reads SNEGSKA (reference sequence). In nucleotides, the CDR3 is TGCAGTGCTAGAGATAGGGGCGGCCGGGCAGGCTATGGCTACACCTTC. As protein: CSARDRGGRAGYGYTF.

The chain is built from TRBV18 and TRBJ1-2; unclear D gene. The CDR3 runs 15 residues. Trimming shortened V by 0 bases and J by 7 bases, and 15 bases separated the two germline ends. Germline V gives CDR1 KGHSH, CDR2 LQKENI. CDR3 DNA: TGTGCCAGCTCACCACCGTTGACGGTCCCTCTTGGCTACACCTTC. Translated, it gives CASSPPLTVPLGYTF.

This clonotype was observed at least ten times. V and J are TRBV2 and TRBJ2-5; 10 bases agree with TRBD2. The germline CDR1 and CDR2 sequences are SNHLY and FYNNEI. The V segment lost 7 bases and the J segment 4 bases; nucleotides outside the gene matches: 3. This CDR3 contains 13 residues. CDR3: CASTGLASETQYF. The CDR3 DNA sequence: TGTGCCAGCACGGGACTAGCGTCAGAGACCCAGTACTTC.

This clonotype has just a few counts. V usage is TRBV28 and J usage is TRBJ1-6, with no clear D. This CDR3 has 13 residues. V was clipped by 4 bases and J by 7 bases, with 8 bases between them. Germline V gene sequence: CDR1 MDHEN, CDR2 SYDVKM. CDR3 residues: CASSSMTNSPLHF. Here the CDR3 DNA reads TGTGCCAGCAGTTCAATGACAAATTCACCCCTCCACTTT.

This clonotype was found many times. V is TRBV11-1 and J is TRBJ2-5; TRBD2 matches at 7 bases. This CDR3 spans 17 amino acids. Germline-derived CDR1 and CDR2 are SGHAT and FQDESV (reference sequence). J lost 4 bases, V lost 3 bases, and 14 bases had no gene match. This CDR3 reads CASSFQPSAGEGETQYF. As DNA, the CDR3 is TGTGCCAGCAGCTTCCAGCCCTCCGCGGGAGAGGGAGAGACCCAGTACTTC.

This clonotype was observed at least ten times. V and J are TRBV6-6 and TRBJ1-4; 9 bases are shared with TRBD1. CDR1 is MNHNY and CDR2 is SVGAGI in the germline V gene (reference sequence). CDR3 length equals 13 residues. J lost 7 bases, V lost 8 bases, and 5 bases had no gene match. The CDR3 loop reads CASQTGGIEKLFF. The CDR3 DNA reads TGTGCCAGCCAGACAGGGGGTATTGAAAAACTGTTTTTT.

This clonotype was recorded at least ten times. The chain combines TRBV20-1 with TRBJ2-7; D tentatively reads TRBD1 or TRBD2 (5 bases each). V lost 0 bases and J 0 bases, leaving 9 bases between the germline ends. The CDR3 totals 14 residues. Germline values: CDR1 DFQATT, CDR2 SNEGSKA (reference sequence). CDR3 loop: CSARDPGSSYEQYF. DNA for the CDR3: TGCAGTGCTAGAGATCCAGGGAGCTCCTACGAGCAGTACTTC.

This clonotype showed up many times. The V and J genes are TRBV6-2 or TRBV6-3 and TRBJ2-7; tentatively, D is TRBD1 (6 bases). Germline loops: CDR1 MNHEY, CDR2 SVGEGT. The CDR3 totals 12 residues. V was trimmed by 2 bases and J by 4 bases, leaving 6 bases between them. The CDR3 sequence is CASSYGQYEQYF. CDR3 in DNA: TGTGCCAGCAGTTACGGACAGTACGAGCAGTACTTC.

The V gene is TRBV6-5, the J gene TRBJ2-7, with 7 nucleotides matching TRBD1. V shed 1 base, J shed 2 bases, and the junction held 5 bases outside the gene matches. The CDR3 consists of 15 residues. The germline V gene has CDR1 MNHEY and CDR2 SVGAGI. This chain's CDR3 is CASSYFRTGTYEQYF. The CDR3 DNA is TGTGCCAGCAGTTACTTCCGGACAGGAACCTACGAGCAGTACTTC.

The table lists this clonotype with many counts. This chain uses TRBV20-1 with TRBJ2-7, with TRBD1 as a possible D gene (5 bases). The CDR3 length is 10 residues. Germline V gives CDR1 DFQATT, CDR2 SNEGSKA (reference sequence). For the CDR3, the DNA is TGCAGCCCAGGGATCTACGAGCAGTACTTC. Protein: CSPGIYEQYF.

The sample holds a few counts of this clonotype. The chain is built from TRBV6-2 or TRBV6-3 and TRBJ2-5; TRBD2 aligns across 8 bases. Per germline, CDR1 MNHEY and CDR2 SVGEGT. J lost 1 base, V lost 4 bases, and 2 bases had no gene match. The CDR3 covers 14 residues. Written as DNA, the CDR3 is TGTGCCAGCAGTTGGACTAGCCGCCAAGAGACCCAGTACTTC. Protein product: CASSWTSRQETQYF.

Many counts were recorded for this clonotype. CDR3 protein: CASRSLTGAGTEAFF. CDR3 DNA sequence: TGTGCCAGCAGGAGCCTTACAGGGGCGGGCACTGAAGCTTTCTTT. J is TRBJ1-1 and V is TRBV28; TRBD1 aligns across 7 bases. CDR3 length: 15 amino acids. V dropped 6 bases and J dropped 4; count of bases not matched to a gene: 11. Germline CDR1 and CDR2: MDHEN and SYDVKM.